These 22 T cell receptor beta chains were sequenced from one sample in a study of type 1 regulatory T cells. TCRdb reanalysed the reads using MiXCR and keeps one entry per CDR3 protein. Among about 60,000 distinct CDR3 sequences listed, approximately 50% were seen once. Their recognized antigens are unknown. Sequences were obtained from cultured non-Tr1 T cells, either the whole culture or a sorted T cell fraction (not recorded which). Source of these receptors: a human donor in good health.

The chain employs TRBV19 and TRBJ1-1; 7 bases are shared with TRBD1. The CDR3 loop spans 13 amino acids. Germline-derived CDR1 and CDR2 are LNHDA and SQIVND (reference sequence). V lost 3 bases, J lost 5 bases, and 3 bases stayed unmatched. CDR3 sequence: CASSMNRGTEAFF. DNA of the CDR3: TGTGCCAGTAGTATGAACAGGGGAACTGAAGCTTTCTTT.

The rearrangement links TRBV20-1 to TRBJ2-3, with 12 positions matching TRBD2. Germline values: CDR1 DFQATT, CDR2 SNEGSKA (reference sequence). The CDR3 has 16 residues. The V segment lost 3 bases and the J segment 0 bases; nucleotides outside the gene matches: 4. The chain's CDR3 is CSASRTSGTSTDTQYF. In DNA, the CDR3 is TGCAGTGCTAGTAGGACTAGCGGGACTAGCACAGATACGCAGTATTTT.

The J gene is TRBJ2-7, the V gene TRBV5-1; TRBD1 matches at 8 bases. The CDR3 has 14 amino acids. V shed 3 bases, J shed 6 bases, and the junction held 8 bases outside the gene matches. Germline V lookup: CDR1 SGHRS, CDR2 YFSETQ. In DNA form, the CDR3 reads TGCGCCAGCAGCTCGGACAGGGTCCGGGGCGAGCAGTACTTC. Amino acid sequence: CASSSDRVRGEQYF.

The chain has TRBV6-5 and TRBJ1-3; D gene ambiguous. Germline V gene data show CDR1 as MNHEY and CDR2 as SVGAGI. The V and J ends lost 6 bases and 2 bases respectively, with 11 bases between them. There are 14 residues in the CDR3. CDR3 amino acids: CASRLGGAGNTIYF. The CDR3 DNA follows: TGTGCCAGCAGACTCGGCGGGGCTGGAAACACCATATATTTT.

Here the CDR3 reads CASGQDRVSGNTIYF. CDR3 in DNA: TGTGCCAGCGGTCAAGACAGGGTTTCTGGAAACACCATATATTTT. The rearrangement joins TRBV7-2 to TRBJ1-3; 7 bases fit TRBD1. Per germline, CDR1 SGHTA and CDR2 FQGNSA. J gave up 1 base and V 8 bases, and 8 bases lay outside the gene matches. The CDR3 is made up of 15 amino acids.

In its sample, this clonotype was seen a few times. The chain employs TRBV5-1 and TRBJ2-5, with 7 positions matching TRBD1. The CDR3 is 16 residues long. Germline values: CDR1 SGHRS, CDR2 YFSETQ. The trim removed 0 bases at V and 4 bases at J, leaving 9 bases unmatched. In DNA, the CDR3 is TGCGCCAGCAGCTTGGGACAGGGAAGATTCGTAGAGACCCAGTACTTC. The encoded protein is CASSLGQGRFVETQYF.

The V call is TRBV20-1, the J call TRBJ1-1; the D gene is possibly TRBD1 (6 bases). V lost 3 bases and J lost 5, with 16 bases in between. From germline, CDR1 is DFQATT and CDR2 SNEGSKA (reference sequence). CDR3 length equals 14 residues. CDR3 in amino acids: CSASVVRGKTEAFF. CDR3 sequence (DNA): TGCAGTGCTAGCGTTGTGAGGGGGAAGACTGAAGCTTTCTTT.

This clonotype appeared a few times. The chain joins TRBV7-3 to TRBJ1-1, with a weak D call TRBD1 (6 bases). Germline lookup yields CDR1 SGHTA and CDR2 FQGTGA. This CDR3 contains 15 residues. V was cut by 1 base and J by 6 bases, with 15 bases left in between. The CDR3 DNA sequence: TGTGCCAGCAGCTTAAACGCGGGGGGCAGTGCTGAAGCTTTCTTT. As protein: CASSLNAGGSAEAFF.

CDR3 region: CASSVAQDINTIYF. DNA of the CDR3: TGTGCCAGCAGCGTAGCACAGGATATAAACACCATATATTTT. The chain links TRBV9 to TRBJ1-3; D perhaps matches TRBD1 (5 bases). Germline V gives CDR1 SGDLS, CDR2 YYNGEE. The CDR3 is 14 residues long. The V gene lost 0 bases and the J gene lost 6 bases, with 10 bases spanning the gap.

The gene calls are TRBV20-1 and TRBJ1-3; the D is unclear. The CDR3 has 14 amino acids. Trimming removed 1 base at V and 2 bases at J, with 9 bases between. The germline V gene encodes CDR1 DFQATT and CDR2 SNEGSKA (reference sequence). Here the CDR3 DNA reads TGCAGTGCTAGAGGGCCCTCCACTGGAAACACCATATATTTT. Translating it yields CSARGPSTGNTIYF.

The V gene is TRBV3-1, the J gene TRBJ1-4; the match to TRBD1 covers 9 bases. The CDR3 has 16 amino acids. Germline CDR1 LGHDT, CDR2 YNNKEL (reference sequence). Germline trimming cut 0 bases from V and 6 bases from J; bases unmatched to any gene: 5. CDR3 in amino acids: CASSQEPQGAYEKLFF. CDR3 nucleotide sequence: TGTGCCAGCAGCCAAGAACCACAGGGGGCCTATGAAAAACTGTTTTTT.

This rearrangement joins TRBV7-2 to TRBJ2-2, with D hard to call. V was cut by 5 bases and J by 4 bases, with 14 bases left in between. The CDR3 consists of 15 residues. Germline assignment: CDR1 SGHTA and CDR2 FQGNSA. The CDR3 sequence: CASSVAQLVTGELFF. The CDR3, as DNA: TGTGCCAGCAGCGTCGCACAGCTGGTCACCGGGGAGCTGTTTTTT.

Note on this clonotype: The junction differs from germline at one of its ends, possibly a read error. The genes are TRBV20-1 and TRBJ2-2; the D gene could be TRBD1 or TRBD2 (7 bases each). The germline gives CDR1 DFQATT, CDR2 SNEGSKA (reference sequence). This CDR3 has 14 amino acids. CDR3 coding DNA: TGCAGTGCCCCCAGGGGGGGCGACACCCGGGAGCTGTTTTTT. Protein sequence: CSAPRGGDTRELFF.

V and J are TRBV12-3 or TRBV12-4 and TRBJ2-7, with D perhaps TRBD1 (7 bases). The length of the CDR3 is 14 residues. V gave up 5 bases and J gave up 5 bases, with 16 bases separating them. CDR3 loop: CASSGSRGRNEQYF. The CDR3 DNA is TGTGCCAGCAGTGGTAGCAGGGGGAGGAACGAGCAGTACTTC.

In the case of this clonotype: As the CDR3 is not closed by the conserved phenylalanine or tryptophan, this likely results from a read error. The rearrangement uses TRBV5-6 and TRBJ2-2; either TRBD1 or TRBD2 may fit D (5 bases each). Germline loops: CDR1 SGHDT, CDR2 YYEEEE. V was pared by 0 bases and J by 2 bases, with 8 bases between. This CDR3 has 15 residues. The CDR3 DNA follows: TGTGCCAGCAGCTTGGCGGGGCCTAACACCGGGGAGCTGTTTTCT. This codes for CASSLAGPNTGELFS.

This sequence joins TRBV12-3 or TRBV12-4 and TRBJ2-7; D is unclear. The CDR3 totals 15 residues. V lost 1 base, J lost 2 bases, and 12 bases lay in between. Here the CDR3 DNA reads TGTGCCAGCAGTTTAGGTGGCAGTCTGGCCTACGAGCAGTACTTC. Translating it yields CASSLGGSLAYEQYF.

This clonotype was picked up a small number of times. The chain couples TRBV25-1 to TRBJ2-5; TRBD1 matches 7 bases. The junction had 11 bases not matched to a gene; V was cut back by 9 bases and J by 4 bases. The length of the CDR3 is 14 residues. The germline CDR1 and CDR2 sequences are MGHDK and SYGVNS. The CDR3 coding sequence is TGTGCCAGGCGAACAGGGGCCGATAGAGAGACCCAGTACTTC. Amino acid sequence: CARRTGADRETQYF.

The chain links TRBV6-4 to TRBJ1-1; 10 nucleotides match TRBD1. Germline values: CDR1 MRHNA, CDR2 SNTAGT. V shed 5 bases and J 4 bases; nucleotides not matched to a gene: 4. The CDR3 loop spans 14 amino acids. CDR3 residues: CASSPGQGTTEAFF. The CDR3 bases are TGTGCCAGCAGTCCGGGACAGGGGACCACTGAAGCTTTCTTT.

This clonotype was detected only a few times. The rearrangement joins TRBV29-1 to TRBJ1-3; TRBD1 is a possible D gene (5 bases). The V gene's germline CDR1 is SQVTM and CDR2 ANQGSEA. The V end was cut by 4 bases, the J end by 0 bases, with 7 bases between. The CDR3 has 13 residues. The CDR3 sequence is CSVVTASGNTIYF. CDR3 bases: TGCAGCGTTGTGACAGCCTCTGGAAACACCATATATTTT.

This clonotype was counted many times. The gene calls are TRBV2 and TRBJ2-7; D remains ambiguous. V shed 3 bases and J shed 4 bases, with 4 bases lying between them. This CDR3 spans 11 amino acids. The germline CDR1 and CDR2 sequences are SNHLY and FYNNEI. CDR3 bases: TGTGCCAGCAGTGAGAGATACGAGCAGTACTTC. Translation gives CASSERYEQYF.

CDR3 sequence: CASSEGLRTGEGYTF. DNA of the CDR3: TGTGCCAGCAGCGAAGGCCTTAGGACAGGGGAAGGCTACACCTTC. The J gene is TRBJ1-2, the V gene TRBV9; TRBD1 matches 9 bases. In germline, CDR1 is SGDLS, CDR2 YYNGEE. V dropped 3 bases and J dropped 8; count of bases not matched to a gene: 11. The CDR3 spans 15 residues. The full variable domain, its missing parts supplied by reference TRBV9 and TRBJ1-2, is DSGVTQTPKHLITATGQRVTLRCSPRSGDLSVYWYQQSLDQGLQFLIQYYNGEERAKGNILERFSAQQFPDLHSELNLSSLELGDSALYFCASSEGLRTGEGYTFGSGTRLTVV.

The rearrangement links TRBV20-1 to TRBJ2-3, with 11 bases identical to TRBD2. CDR3 size: 15 residues. Trimming at V came to 5 bases and at J to 2 bases, leaving 6 bases not matched to a gene. Per the germline V gene, CDR1 is DFQATT and CDR2 is SNEGSKA (reference sequence). The CDR3 DNA reads TGCAGTGCTTATCGACTAGCGGGGAACACAGATACGCAGTATTTT. It encodes CSAYRLAGNTDTQYF.